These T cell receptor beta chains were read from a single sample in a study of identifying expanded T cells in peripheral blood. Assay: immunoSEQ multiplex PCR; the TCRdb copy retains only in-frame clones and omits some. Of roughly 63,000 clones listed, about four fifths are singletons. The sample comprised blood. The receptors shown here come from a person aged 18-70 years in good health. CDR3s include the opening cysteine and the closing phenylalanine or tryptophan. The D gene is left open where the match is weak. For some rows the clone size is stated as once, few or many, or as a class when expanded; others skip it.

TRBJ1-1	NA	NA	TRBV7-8	TGTGCCAGCAACAAGGTGAACACTGAAGCTTTCTTT	CASNKVNTEAFF
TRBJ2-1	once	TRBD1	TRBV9	TGTGCCAGCAGCGTTACGACAGGGCGGAATGAGCAGTTCTTC	CASSVTTGRNEQFF
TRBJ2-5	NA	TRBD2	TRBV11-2	TGTGCCAGCAGCCACGGACTAGCGGGAGGGTCAGAGACCCAGTACTTC	CASSHGLAGGSETQYF
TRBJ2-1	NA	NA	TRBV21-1	TGTGCCAGCAGCAATCCCAGCTCCGGAGCCTACAATGAGCAGTTCTTC	CASSNPSSGAYNEQFF
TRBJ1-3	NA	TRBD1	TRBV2	TGTGCCAGCAGTGAATCCGGGACAGGGGGCCGCATATATTTT	CASSESGTGGRIYF
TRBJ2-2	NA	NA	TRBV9	TGTGCCAGCAGCGTTGGGGTGCACACCGGGGAGCTGTTTTTT	CASSVGVHTGELFF
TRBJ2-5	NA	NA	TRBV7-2	TGTGCCAGCAGCTTTATCGGGGTTAGGGAGACCCAGTACTTC	CASSFIGVRETQYF
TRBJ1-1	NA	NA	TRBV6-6	TGTGCCAGCAGTTCCGGACACCTCGAAGCTTTCTTT	CASSSGHLEAFF
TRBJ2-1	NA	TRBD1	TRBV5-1	TGCGCCAGCAGCTTCCTCGGGGACAGGGACAATGAGCAGTTCTTC	CASSFLGDRDNEQFF
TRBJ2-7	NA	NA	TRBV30	TGTGCCTGGAGTGTGGCAGTCGTCGAGCAGTACTTC	CAWSVAVVEQYF
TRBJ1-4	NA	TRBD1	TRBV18	TGTGCCAGCTCACCTGCCGTCAGGGGGCTCAATGAAAAACTGTTTTTT	CASSPAVRGLNEKLFF
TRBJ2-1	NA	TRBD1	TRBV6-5	TGTGCCAGCAGTTCCGGGACAGGGGGCCACAATGAGCAGTTCTTC	CASSSGTGGHNEQFF
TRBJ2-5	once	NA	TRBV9	TGTGCCAGCACCGGAGATGGGGCCCCACTGACCCAGTACTTC	CASTGDGAPLTQYF
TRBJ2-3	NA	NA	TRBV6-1	TGTGCCAGCAGAGACTCTAAGGGGGGCGCAGATACGCAGTATTTT	CASRDSKGGADTQYF
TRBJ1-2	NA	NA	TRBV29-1	TGCAGCGTCCTGGAGGGGGGCGGGACTAGGGGCTACACCTTC	CSVLEGGGTRGYTF
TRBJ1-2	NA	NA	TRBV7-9	TGTGCCAGCAGTTACGACCCGGGACACACGACTAACTATGGCTACACCTTC	CASSYDPGHTTNYGYTF
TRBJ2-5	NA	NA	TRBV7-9	TGTGCCAGCAGCTCCCCCGCCAGTCAAGAGACCCAGTACTTC	CASSSPASQETQYF
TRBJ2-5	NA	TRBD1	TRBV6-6	TGTGCCAGCAGTTACCAGGGGGTTCAAGAGACCCAGTACTTC	CASSYQGVQETQYF